This TCR beta chain was identified during a study of T cells in Graves' hyperthyroidism and ophthalmopathy. The investigators amplified TCR beta CDR3 regions from RNA transcripts. Researchers ran a first-round RT-PCR on the TCR CDR3 using the HTBI primer set. TCRdb processed the multiplex PCR reads anew with MiXCR; each CDR3 protein has one entry. The sample holds about 590,000 distinct CDR3 sequences; more than 15% are singletons and the top ten take 7.3%. There are many counts of this clonotype. Germline CDR1 is DFQATT and CDR2 is SNEGSKA (reference sequence). This CDR3 contains 16 residues. V lost 0 bases and J lost 2; bases outside the gene matches: 8.

The chain uses TRBV20-1 and TRBJ2-7, with TRBD1 matching over 9 bases. This clonotype was sampled from a woman aged 25 to 45 with Graves' hyperthyroidism. The specimen sequenced was blood. CDR3 DNA: TGCAGTGCTAGAGATCCTATGGGGACAGGGACCTACGAGCAGTACTTC. Protein sequence: CSARDPMGTGTYEQYF.